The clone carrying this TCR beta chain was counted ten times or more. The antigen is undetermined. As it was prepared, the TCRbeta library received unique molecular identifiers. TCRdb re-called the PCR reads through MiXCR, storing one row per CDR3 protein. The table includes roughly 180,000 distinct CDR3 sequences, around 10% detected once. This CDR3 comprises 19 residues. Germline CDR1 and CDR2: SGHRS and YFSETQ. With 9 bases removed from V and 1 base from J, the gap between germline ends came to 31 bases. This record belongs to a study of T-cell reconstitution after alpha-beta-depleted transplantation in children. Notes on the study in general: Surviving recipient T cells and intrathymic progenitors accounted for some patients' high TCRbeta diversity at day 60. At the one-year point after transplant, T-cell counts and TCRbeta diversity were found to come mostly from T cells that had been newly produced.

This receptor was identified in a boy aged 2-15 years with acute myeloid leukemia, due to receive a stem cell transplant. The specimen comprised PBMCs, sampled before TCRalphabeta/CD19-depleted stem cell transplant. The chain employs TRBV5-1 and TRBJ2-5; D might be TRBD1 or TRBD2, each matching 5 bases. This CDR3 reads CATLGPYAGAQHAQETQYF. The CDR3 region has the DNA TGCGCCACCCTTGGTCCCTATGCCGGGGCCCAACACGCCCAAGAGACCCAGTACTTC.